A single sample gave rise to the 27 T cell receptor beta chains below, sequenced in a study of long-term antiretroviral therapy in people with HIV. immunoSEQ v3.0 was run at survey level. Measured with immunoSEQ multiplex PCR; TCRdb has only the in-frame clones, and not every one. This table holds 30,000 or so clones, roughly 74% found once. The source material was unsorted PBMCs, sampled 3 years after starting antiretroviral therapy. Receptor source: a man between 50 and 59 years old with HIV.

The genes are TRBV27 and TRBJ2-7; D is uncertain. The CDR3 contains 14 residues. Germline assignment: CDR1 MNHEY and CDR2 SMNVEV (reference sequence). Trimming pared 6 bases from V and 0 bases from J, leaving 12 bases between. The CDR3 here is CASRPDGHSYEQYF. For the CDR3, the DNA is TGTGCCAGCAGACCGGACGGGCACTCCTACGAGCAGTACTTC.

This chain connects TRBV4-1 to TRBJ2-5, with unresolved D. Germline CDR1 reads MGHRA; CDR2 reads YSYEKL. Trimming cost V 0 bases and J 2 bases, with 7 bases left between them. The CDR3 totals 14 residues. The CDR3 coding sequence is TGCGCCAGCAGCCAAGAACAGACTCAAGAGACCCAGTACTTC. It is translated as CASSQEQTQETQYF.

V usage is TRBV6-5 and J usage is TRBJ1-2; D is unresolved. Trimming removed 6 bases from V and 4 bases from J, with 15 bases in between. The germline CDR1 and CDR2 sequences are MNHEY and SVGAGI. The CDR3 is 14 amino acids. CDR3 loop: CASSPAGNPYGYTF. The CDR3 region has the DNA TGTGCCAGCAGCCCCGCGGGGAACCCCTATGGCTACACCTTC.

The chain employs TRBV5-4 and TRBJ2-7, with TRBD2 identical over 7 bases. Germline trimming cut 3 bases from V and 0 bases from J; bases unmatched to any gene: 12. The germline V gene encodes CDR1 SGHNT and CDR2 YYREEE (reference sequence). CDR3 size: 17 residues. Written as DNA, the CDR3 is TGTGCCAGCAGCTCCCGGAGTAGCGGGTCCCCCTCCTACGAGCAGTACTTC. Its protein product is CASSSRSSGSPSYEQYF.

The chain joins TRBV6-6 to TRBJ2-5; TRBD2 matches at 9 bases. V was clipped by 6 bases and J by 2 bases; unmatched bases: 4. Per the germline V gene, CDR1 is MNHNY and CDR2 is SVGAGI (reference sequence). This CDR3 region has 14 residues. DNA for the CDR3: TGTGCCAGCAGCTTCACTAGCGGGCAAGAGACCCAGTACTTC. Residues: CASSFTSGQETQYF.

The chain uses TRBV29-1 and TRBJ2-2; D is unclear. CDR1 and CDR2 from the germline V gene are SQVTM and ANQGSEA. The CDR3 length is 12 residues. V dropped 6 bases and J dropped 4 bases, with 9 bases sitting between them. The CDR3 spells CSVPGPTGELFF. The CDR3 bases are TGCAGCGTGCCCGGGCCCACCGGGGAGCTGTTTTTT.

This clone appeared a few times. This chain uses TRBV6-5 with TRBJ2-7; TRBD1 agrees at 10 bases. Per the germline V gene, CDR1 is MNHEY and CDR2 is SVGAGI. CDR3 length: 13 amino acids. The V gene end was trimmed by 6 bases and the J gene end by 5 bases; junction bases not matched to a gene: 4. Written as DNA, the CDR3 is TGTGCCAGCAGGGGACAGGGGCGGGACGAGCAGTACTTC. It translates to CASRGQGRDEQYF.

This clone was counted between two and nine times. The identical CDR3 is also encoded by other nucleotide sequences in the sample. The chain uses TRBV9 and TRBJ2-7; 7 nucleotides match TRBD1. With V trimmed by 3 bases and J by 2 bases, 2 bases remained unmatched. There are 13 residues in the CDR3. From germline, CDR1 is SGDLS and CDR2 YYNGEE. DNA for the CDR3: TGTGCCAGCAGCGGGCAGGGGGCCTACGAGCAGTACTTC. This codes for CASSGQGAYEQYF.

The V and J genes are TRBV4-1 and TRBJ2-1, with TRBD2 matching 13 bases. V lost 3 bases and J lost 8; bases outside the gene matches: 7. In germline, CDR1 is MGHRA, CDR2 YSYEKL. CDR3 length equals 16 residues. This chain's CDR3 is CASSQGRTSGSDEQFF. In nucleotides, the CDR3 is TGCGCCAGCAGCCAGGGCCGGACTAGCGGGAGCGATGAGCAGTTCTTC.

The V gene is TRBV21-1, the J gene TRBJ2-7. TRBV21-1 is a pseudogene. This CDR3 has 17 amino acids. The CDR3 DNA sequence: TGTGCCAGCAGCACACGACTGGCCCGGGACCCTGATGGGGAGCAGTACTTC. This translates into CASSTRLARDPDGEQYF.

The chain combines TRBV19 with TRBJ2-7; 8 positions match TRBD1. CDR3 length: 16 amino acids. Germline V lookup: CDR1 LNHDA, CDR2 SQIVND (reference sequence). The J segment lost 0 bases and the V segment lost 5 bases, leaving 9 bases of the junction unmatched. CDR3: CASSDPGQGLSYEQYF. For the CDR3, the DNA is TGTGCCAGTAGTGATCCTGGACAGGGCCTCTCCTACGAGCAGTACTTC.

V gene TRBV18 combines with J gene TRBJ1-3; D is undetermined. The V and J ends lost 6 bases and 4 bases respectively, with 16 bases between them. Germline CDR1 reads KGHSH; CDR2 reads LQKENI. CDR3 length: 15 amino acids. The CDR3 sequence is CASSAGGLSGNTIYF. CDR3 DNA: TGTGCCAGCTCTGCCGGAGGGCTAAGCGGAAACACCATATATTTT.

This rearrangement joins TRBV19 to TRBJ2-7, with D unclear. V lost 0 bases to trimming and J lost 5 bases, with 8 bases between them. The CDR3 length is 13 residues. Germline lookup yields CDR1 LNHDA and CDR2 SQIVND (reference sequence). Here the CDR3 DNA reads TGTGCCAGTAGTATAGATCGTAAGGACGAGCAGTACTTC. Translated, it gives CASSIDRKDEQYF.

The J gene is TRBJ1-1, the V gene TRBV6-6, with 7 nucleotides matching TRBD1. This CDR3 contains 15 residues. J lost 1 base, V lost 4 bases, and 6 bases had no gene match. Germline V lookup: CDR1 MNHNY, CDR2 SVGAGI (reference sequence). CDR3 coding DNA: TGTGCCAGCAGTTGGGGACAGCGTAAGAACACTGAAGCTTTCTTT. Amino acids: CASSWGQRKNTEAFF.

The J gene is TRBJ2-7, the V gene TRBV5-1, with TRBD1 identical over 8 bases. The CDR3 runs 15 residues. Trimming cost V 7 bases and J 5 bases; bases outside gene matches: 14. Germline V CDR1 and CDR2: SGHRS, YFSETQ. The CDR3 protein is CASDWLGQGGNEQYF. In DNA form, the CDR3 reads TGCGCCAGCGACTGGCTTGGACAGGGTGGCAACGAGCAGTACTTC.

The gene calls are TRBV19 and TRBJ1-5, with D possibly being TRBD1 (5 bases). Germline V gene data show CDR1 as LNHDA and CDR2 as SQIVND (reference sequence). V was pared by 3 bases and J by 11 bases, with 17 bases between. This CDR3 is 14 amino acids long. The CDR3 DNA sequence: TGTGCCAGTAGTATTTCCCAGGGACCTAAGACCCAGCATTTT. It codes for CASSISQGPKTQHF.

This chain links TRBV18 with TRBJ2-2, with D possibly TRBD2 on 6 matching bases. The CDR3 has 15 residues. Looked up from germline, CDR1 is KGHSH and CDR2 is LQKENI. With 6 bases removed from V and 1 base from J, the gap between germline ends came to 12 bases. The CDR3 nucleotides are TGTGCCAGCTCCCGGGGTAGCGGGAACACCGGGGAGCTGTTTTTT. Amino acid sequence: CASSRGSGNTGELFF.

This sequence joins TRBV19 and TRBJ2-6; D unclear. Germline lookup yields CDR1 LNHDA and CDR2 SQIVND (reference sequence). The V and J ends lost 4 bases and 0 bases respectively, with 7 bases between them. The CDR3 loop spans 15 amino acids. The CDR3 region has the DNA TGTGCCAGTAGTACAGGAGTCTCTGGGGCCAACGTCCTGACTTTC. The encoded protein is CASSTGVSGANVLTF. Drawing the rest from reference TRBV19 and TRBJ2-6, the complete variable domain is DGGITQSPKYLFRKEGQNVTLSCEQNLNHDAMYWYRQDPGQGLRLIYYSQIVNDFQKGDIAEGYSVSREKKESFPLTVTSAQKNPTAFYLCASSTGVSGANVLTFGAGSRLTVL.

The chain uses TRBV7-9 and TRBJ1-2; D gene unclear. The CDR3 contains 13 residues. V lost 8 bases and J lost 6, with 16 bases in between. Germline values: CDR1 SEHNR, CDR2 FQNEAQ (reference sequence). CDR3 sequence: CASAEGGRDGYTF. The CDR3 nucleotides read TGTGCCAGCGCCGAGGGAGGGCGGGATGGCTACACCTTC.

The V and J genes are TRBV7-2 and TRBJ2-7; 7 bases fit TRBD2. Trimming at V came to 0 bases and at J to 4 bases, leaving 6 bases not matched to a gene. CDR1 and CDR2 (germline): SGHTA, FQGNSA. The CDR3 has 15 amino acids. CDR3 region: CASSLAGGVQYEQYF. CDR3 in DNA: TGTGCCAGCAGCTTAGCGGGGGGGGTGCAATACGAGCAGTACTTC.

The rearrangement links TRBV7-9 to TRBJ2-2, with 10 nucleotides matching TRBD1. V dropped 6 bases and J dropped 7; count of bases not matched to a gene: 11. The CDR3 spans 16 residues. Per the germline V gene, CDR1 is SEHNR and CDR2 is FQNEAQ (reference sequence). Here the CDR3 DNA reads TGTGCCAGCAGTTATTCCGGGACAGGGGCCATCGGGGAGCTGTTTTTT. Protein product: CASSYSGTGAIGELFF. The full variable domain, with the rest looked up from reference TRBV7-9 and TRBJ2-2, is DTGVSQNPRHKITKRGQNVTFRCDPISEHNRLYWYRQTLGQGPEFLTYFQNEAQLEKSRLLSDRFSAERPKGSFSTLEIQRTEQGDSAMYLCASSYSGTGAIGELFFGEGSRLTVL.

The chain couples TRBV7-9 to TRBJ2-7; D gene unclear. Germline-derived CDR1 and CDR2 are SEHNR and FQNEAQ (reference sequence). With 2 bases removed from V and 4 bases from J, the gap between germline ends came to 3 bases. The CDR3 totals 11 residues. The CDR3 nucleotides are TGTGCCAGCAGCTTATTTTACGAGCAGTACTTC. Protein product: CASSLFYEQYF.

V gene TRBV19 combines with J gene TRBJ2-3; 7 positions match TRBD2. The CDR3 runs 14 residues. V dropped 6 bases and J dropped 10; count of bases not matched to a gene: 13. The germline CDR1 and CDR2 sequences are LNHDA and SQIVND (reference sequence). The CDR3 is CASSSGATFWAQYF. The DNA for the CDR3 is TGTGCCAGTAGCAGCGGGGCCACCTTTTGGGCGCAGTATTTT.

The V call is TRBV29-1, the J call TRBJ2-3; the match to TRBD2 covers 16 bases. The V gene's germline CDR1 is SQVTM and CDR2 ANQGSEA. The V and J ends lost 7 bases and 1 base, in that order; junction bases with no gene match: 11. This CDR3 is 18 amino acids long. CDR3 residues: CSASRGLAGGARTDTQYF. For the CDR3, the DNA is TGCAGCGCCTCCCGGGGACTAGCGGGAGGGGCCCGCACAGATACGCAGTATTTT.

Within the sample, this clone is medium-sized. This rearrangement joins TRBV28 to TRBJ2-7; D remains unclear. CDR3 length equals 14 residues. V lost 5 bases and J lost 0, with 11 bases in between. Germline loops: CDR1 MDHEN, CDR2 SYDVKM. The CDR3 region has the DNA TGTGCCAGCAGTCCTCGGTCTTACTCCTACGAGCAGTACTTC. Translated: CASSPRSYSYEQYF.

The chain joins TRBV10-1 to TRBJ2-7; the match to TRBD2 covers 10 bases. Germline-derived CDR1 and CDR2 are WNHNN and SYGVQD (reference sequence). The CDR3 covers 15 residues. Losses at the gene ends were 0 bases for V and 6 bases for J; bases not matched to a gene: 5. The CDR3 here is CASSESFSGRSEQYF. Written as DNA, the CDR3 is TGCGCCAGCAGTGAGTCGTTTAGCGGGAGGTCCGAGCAGTACTTC.

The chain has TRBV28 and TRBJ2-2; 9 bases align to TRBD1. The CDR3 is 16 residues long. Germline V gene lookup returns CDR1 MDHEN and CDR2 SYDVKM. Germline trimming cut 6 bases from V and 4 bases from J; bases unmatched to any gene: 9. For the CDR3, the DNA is TGTGCCAGCAGCCTCAGGGACAGGGTTACCACCGGGGAGCTGTTTTTT. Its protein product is CASSLRDRVTTGELFF. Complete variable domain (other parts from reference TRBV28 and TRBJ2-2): DVKVTQSSRYLVKRTGEKVFLECVQDMDHENMFWYRQDPGLGLRLIYFSYDVKMKEKGDIPEGYSVSREKKERFSLILESASTNQTSMYLCASSLRDRVTTGELFFGEGSRLTVL.